The clone carrying this TCR beta chain has at least ten counts. The time point: after trial treatment. Treatment here: LDRT plus nivolumab, ipilimumab, low-dose cyclophosphamide and aspirin (RACIN trial). Unmatched junction bases numbered 7, after V lost 4 bases and J lost 4 bases. The CDR3 is 16 residues long. Per germline, CDR1 SGHTA and CDR2 FQGTGA. TCR amplification used approximately 19 PCR cycles, a constant-region primer and a V-primer adapter. TCRdb itself ran the reads through MiXCR, one entry per CDR3 protein. This sample has approximately 52,000 distinct CDR3 sequences, with approximately 33% found just once. The data originate from a study of low-dose radiotherapy and immunotherapy resistance in tumors.

This clonotype originated in a male donor with rectosigmoid adenocarcinoma. The sample consisted of PBMCs, taken after low-dose radiotherapy plus immunotherapy. The chain recombines TRBV7-3 with TRBJ2-2; TRBD1 matches at 9 bases. Here the CDR3 reads CASSSWTGAGTGELFF. DNA for the CDR3: TGTGCCAGCAGCTCTTGGACAGGGGCTGGCACCGGGGAGCTGTTTTTT.